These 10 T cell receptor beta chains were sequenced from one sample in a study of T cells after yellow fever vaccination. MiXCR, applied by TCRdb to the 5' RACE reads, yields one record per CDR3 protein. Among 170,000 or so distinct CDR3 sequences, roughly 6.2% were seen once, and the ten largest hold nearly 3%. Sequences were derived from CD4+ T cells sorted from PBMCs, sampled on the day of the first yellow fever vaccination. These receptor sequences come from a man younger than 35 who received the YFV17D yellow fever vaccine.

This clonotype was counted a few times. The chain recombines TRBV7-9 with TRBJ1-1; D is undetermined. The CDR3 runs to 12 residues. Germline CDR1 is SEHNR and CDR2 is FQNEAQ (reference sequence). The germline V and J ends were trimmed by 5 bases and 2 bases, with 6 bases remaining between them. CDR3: CASSPINTEAFF. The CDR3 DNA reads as TGTGCCAGCAGCCCAATCAACACTGAAGCTTTCTTT.

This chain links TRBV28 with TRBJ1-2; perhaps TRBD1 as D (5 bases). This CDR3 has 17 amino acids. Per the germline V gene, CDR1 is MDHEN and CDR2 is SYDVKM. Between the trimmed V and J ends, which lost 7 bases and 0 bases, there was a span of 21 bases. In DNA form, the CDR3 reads TGTGCCAGCAAAGGTGACAGAACCTTTTTTGCTAACTATGGCTACACCTTC. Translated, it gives CASKGDRTFFANYGYTF.

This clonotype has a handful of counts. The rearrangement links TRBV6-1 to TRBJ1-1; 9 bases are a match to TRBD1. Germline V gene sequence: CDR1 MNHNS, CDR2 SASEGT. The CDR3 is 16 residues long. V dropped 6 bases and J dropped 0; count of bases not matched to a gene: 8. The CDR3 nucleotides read TGTGCCAGCAGAGAACCGGGACAGGGTTTGAACACTGAAGCTTTCTTT. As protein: CASREPGQGLNTEAFF.

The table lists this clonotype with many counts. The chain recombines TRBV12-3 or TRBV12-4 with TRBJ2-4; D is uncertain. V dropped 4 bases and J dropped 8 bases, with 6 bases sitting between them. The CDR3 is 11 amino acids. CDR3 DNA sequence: TGTGCCAGCAGTTGGGGTTACATTCAGTACTTC. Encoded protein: CASSWGYIQYF.

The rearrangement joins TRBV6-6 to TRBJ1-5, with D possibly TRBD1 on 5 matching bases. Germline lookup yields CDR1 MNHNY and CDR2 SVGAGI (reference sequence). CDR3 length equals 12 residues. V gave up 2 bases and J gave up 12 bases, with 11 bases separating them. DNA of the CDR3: TGTGCCAGCAGTTACGCCAGGGAGGACCAGCATTTT. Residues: CASSYAREDQHF.

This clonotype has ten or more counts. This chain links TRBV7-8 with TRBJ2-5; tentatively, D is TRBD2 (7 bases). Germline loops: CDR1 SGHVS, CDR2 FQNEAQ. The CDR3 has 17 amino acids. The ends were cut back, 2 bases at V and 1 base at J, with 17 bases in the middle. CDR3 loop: CASSLSAGAGAQETQYF. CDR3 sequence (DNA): TGTGCCAGCAGCTTATCCGCGGGGGCAGGGGCCCAAGAGACCCAGTACTTC.

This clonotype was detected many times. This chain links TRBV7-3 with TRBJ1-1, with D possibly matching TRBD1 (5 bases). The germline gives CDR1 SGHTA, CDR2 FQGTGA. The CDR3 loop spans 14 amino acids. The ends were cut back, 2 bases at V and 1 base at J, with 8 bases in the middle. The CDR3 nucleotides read TGTGCCAGCAGCTTAGGGGGGAAGAACACTGAAGCTTTCTTT. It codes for CASSLGGKNTEAFF.

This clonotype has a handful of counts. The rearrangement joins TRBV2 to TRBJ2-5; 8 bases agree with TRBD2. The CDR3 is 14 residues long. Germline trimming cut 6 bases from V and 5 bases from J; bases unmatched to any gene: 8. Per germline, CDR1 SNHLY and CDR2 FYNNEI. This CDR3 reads CASRGRTSLETQYF. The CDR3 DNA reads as TGTGCCAGCAGGGGACGGACTAGCCTGGAGACCCAGTACTTC.

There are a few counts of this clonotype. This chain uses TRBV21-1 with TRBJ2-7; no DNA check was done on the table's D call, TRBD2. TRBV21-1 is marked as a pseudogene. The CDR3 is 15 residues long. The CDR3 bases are TGTGCCAGCAGCAAATCGGAGGGAGGGTCCTACGAGCAGTACGTC. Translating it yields CASSKSEGGSYEQYV.

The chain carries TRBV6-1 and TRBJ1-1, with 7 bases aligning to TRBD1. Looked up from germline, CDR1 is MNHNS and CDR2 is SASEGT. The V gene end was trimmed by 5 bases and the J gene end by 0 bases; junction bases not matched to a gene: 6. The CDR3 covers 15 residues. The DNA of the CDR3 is TGTGCCAGCAGTCCTACCGGGACAGTGAACACTGAAGCTTTCTTT. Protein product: CASSPTGTVNTEAFF.